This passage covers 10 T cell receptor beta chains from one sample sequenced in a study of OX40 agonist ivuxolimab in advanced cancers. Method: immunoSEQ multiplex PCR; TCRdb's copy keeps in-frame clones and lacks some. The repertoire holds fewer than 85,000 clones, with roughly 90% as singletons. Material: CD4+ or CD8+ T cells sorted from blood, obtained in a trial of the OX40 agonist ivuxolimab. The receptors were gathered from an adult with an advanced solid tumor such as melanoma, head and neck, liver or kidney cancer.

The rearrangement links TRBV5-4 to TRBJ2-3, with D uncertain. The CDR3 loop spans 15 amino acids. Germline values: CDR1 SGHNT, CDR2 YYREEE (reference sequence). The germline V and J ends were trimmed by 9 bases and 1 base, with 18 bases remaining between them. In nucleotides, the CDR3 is TGTGCCACTCTAGTATACCCTACCGGCACAGATACGCAGTATTTT. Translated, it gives CATLVYPTGTDTQYF. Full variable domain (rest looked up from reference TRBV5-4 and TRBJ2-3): ETGVTQSPTHLIKTRGQQVTLRCSSQSGHNTVSWYQQALGQGPQFIFQYYREEENGRGNFPPRFSGLQFPNYSSELNVNALELDDSALYLCATLVYPTGTDTQYFGPGTRLTVL.

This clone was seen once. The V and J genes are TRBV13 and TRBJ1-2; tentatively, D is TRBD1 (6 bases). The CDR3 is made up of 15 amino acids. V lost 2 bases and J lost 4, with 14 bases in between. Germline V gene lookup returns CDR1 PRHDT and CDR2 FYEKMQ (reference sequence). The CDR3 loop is CASSLRSTGVYGYTF. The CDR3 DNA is TGTGCCAGCAGCTTAAGATCGACAGGTGTCTATGGCTACACCTTC.

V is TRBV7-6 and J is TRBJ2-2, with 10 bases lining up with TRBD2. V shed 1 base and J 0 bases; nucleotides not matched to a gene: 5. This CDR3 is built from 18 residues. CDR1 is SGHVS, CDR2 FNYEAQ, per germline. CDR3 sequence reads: CASSLVLAGLSNTGELFF. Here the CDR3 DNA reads TGTGCCAGCAGCTTAGTACTAGCGGGGCTGTCGAACACCGGGGAGCTGTTTTTT.

The CDR3 spells CASSVEGPYYEQYF. As DNA, the CDR3 is TGTGCCAGCAGTGTCGAGGGGCCCTACTACGAGCAGTACTTC. The rearrangement links TRBV2 to TRBJ2-7; D may correspond to TRBD1 or TRBD2 (5 bases each). Trimming removed 4 bases from V and 3 bases from J, with 13 bases in between. Germline loops: CDR1 SNHLY, CDR2 FYNNEI. This CDR3 contains 14 residues. Variable domain in full (rest from reference TRBV2 and TRBJ2-7): EPEVTQTPSHQVTQMGQEVILRCVPISNHLYFYWYRQILGQKVEFLVSFYNNEISEKSEIFDDQFSVERPDGSNFTLKIRSTKLEDSAMYFCASSVEGPYYEQYFGPGTRLTVT.

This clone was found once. CDR3 nucleotide sequence: TGTGCCAGCAGCTATACGATGGGGCTAGCGGGGGGCCCGTACTTC. Translating it yields CASSYTMGLAGGPYF. This chain links TRBV2 with TRBJ2-7, with 11 bases lining up with TRBD2. Losses at the gene ends were 6 bases for V and 12 bases for J; bases not matched to a gene: 16. Germline CDR1 SNHLY, CDR2 FYNNEI. CDR3 size: 15 residues.

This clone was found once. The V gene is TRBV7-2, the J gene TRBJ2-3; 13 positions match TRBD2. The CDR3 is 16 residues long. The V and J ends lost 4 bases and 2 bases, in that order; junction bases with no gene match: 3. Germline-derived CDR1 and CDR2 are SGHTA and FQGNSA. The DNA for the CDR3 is TGTGCCAGCAGCTCCGGACTAGCGGGGGCCACAGATACGCAGTATTTT. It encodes CASSSGLAGATDTQYF.

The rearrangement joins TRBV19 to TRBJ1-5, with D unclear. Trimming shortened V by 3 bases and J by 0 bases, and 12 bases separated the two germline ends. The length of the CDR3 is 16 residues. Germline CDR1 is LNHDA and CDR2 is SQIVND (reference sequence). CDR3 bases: TGTGCCAGTAGTATGGAACAGAAACTTAGCAATCAGCCCCAGCATTTT. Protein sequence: CASSMEQKLSNQPQHF.

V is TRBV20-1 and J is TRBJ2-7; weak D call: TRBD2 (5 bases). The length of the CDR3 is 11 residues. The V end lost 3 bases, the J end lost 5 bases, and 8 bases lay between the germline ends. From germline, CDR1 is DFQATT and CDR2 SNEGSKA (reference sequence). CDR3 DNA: TGCAGTGCTAGGTTAGCGCACGAGCAGTACTTC. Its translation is CSARLAHEQYF.

CDR3 bases: TGTGCCAGCAGTTTTACGAACACCGGGGAGCTGTTTTTT. This gives the protein CASSFTNTGELFF. The J gene is TRBJ2-2, the V gene TRBV11-2, with no clear D. CDR3 length equals 13 residues. Trimming shortened V by 6 bases and J by 0 bases, and 5 bases separated the two germline ends. CDR1 and CDR2 from the germline V gene are SGHAT and FQNNGV.

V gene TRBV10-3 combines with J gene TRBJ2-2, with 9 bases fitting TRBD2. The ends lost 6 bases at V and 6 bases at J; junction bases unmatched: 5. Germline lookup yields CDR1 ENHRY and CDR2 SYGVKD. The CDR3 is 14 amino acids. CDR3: CAIRVAGVAGELFF. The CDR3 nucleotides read TGTGCCATCAGGGTAGCGGGAGTGGCCGGGGAGCTGTTTTTT.